This T cell receptor (beta chain) was sequenced for a study of long-term antiretroviral therapy in people with HIV. V was trimmed by 4 bases and J by 6 bases, leaving 5 bases between them. The CDR3 runs 11 residues. Germline V gene sequence: CDR1 SGHAT, CDR2 FQNNGV. Run at survey level, the immunoSEQ assay was version v3.0. Profiled with immunoSEQ multiplex PCR; TCRdb holds only in-frame clones, not every one. The table records more than 20,000 clones, about four fifths of them present only once. This chain connects TRBV11-2 to TRBJ2-3, with D possibly TRBD2 on 5 matching bases. The TCR sequence derives from a man between 40 and 49 years old with HIV. Sequencing used unsorted PBMCs, obtained 0.5 years before starting antiretroviral therapy. The CDR3 DNA follows: TGTGCCAGCAGCTCGGGGGATACGCAGTATTTT. This gives the protein CASSSGDTQYF. The full variable domain, its missing parts supplied by reference TRBV11-2 and TRBJ2-3, is EAGVAQSPRYKIIEKRQSVAFWCNPISGHATLYWYQQILGQGPKLLIQFQNNGVVDDSQLPKDRFSAERLKGVDSTLKIQPAKLEDSAVYLCASSSGDTQYFGPGTRLTVL.